Listed here are 7 T cell receptor beta chains from one sample, sequenced in a study of PD-L1 blockade in urothelial cancer (dated 2017 in TCRdb). The sample's time point, from its label and the paper: peripheral blood 6 weeks after treatment start. Libraries were constructed by the immunoSEQ multiplex PCR assay. TCRdb stores this immuneACCESS table with in-frame sequences only. Part of the clones is absent; in the studies checked, under half of the shortfall reflects unresolved V genes, and no reason is known for the rest. This sample comprises more than 95,000 clones, more than 70% of them detected only once. About 2.4% of the sample goes to the ten largest clones. Sequenced material: PBMCs, taken around atezolizumab (anti-PD-L1) treatment. The receptors originated from a man aged 50-59 years with urothelial cancer.

The chain employs TRBV5-1 and TRBJ1-6; D is ambiguous. The germline CDR1 and CDR2 sequences are SGHRS and YFSETQ. The CDR3 totals 14 residues. V was shortened by 7 bases and J by 0 bases, with 8 bases between the two germline ends. The CDR3 bases are TGCGCCAGCTCCACGAGCTCCTATAATTCACCCCTCCACTTT. It translates to CASSTSSYNSPLHF. The full variable domain, with the rest looked up from reference TRBV5-1 and TRBJ1-6, is KAGVTQTPRYLIKTRGQQVTLSCSPISGHRSVSWYQQTPGQGLQFLFEYFSETQRNKGNFPGRFSGRQFSNSRSEMNVSTLELGDSALYLCASSTSSYNSPLHFGNGTRLTVT.

The genes are TRBV9 and TRBJ2-2; the match to TRBD2 covers 9 bases. The CDR3 length is 15 residues. From germline, CDR1 is SGDLS and CDR2 YYNGEE. Trimming at V came to 4 bases and at J to 6 bases, leaving 7 bases not matched to a gene. CDR3 loop: CASSISGSGAGELFF. CDR3 coding DNA: TGTGCCAGCAGCATTAGCGGGAGCGGTGCCGGGGAGCTGTTTTTT.

The rearrangement uses TRBV19 and TRBJ2-3; TRBD2 is a possible D gene (6 bases). V was clipped by 7 bases and J by 4 bases, with 21 bases between them. The CDR3 length is 16 residues. Germline V gene sequence: CDR1 LNHDA, CDR2 SQIVND (reference sequence). The DNA for the CDR3 is TGTGCCAGTACCCCGGCGGCTGGGCGGGGACCAGATACGCAGTATTTT. Translating gives CASTPAAGRGPDTQYF.

The V and J genes are TRBV2 and TRBJ2-4; D uncertain. The CDR3 is made up of 12 amino acids. Germline CDR1 is SNHLY and CDR2 is FYNNEI. Trimming pared 2 bases from V and 12 bases from J, leaving 11 bases between. For the CDR3, the DNA is TGTGCCAGCAGTGAATTTGTGATAGCTCAGTACTTC. Translated: CASSEFVIAQYF. The variable domain in full, completed from reference TRBV2 and TRBJ2-4, reads EPEVTQTPSHQVTQMGQEVILRCVPISNHLYFYWYRQILGQKVEFLVSFYNNEISEKSEIFDDQFSVERPDGSNFTLKIRSTKLEDSAMYFCASSEFVIAQYFGAGTRLSVL.

The chain combines TRBV30 with TRBJ2-1; 7 bases line up with TRBD2. Germline CDR1 and CDR2: GTSNPN and SVGIG (reference sequence). The V segment lost 2 bases and the J segment 4 bases; nucleotides outside the gene matches: 5. The CDR3 extends over 14 amino acids. The CDR3 region is CAWSSASGYNEQFF. CDR3 in DNA: TGTGCCTGGAGTTCCGCTAGCGGATACAATGAGCAGTTCTTC.

The CDR3 is CASSAGGTAGGTDTQYF. The CDR3 nucleotides read TGTGCCAGCAGCGCCGGGGGGACCGCGGGGGGCACAGATACGCAGTATTTT. V gene TRBV9 combines with J gene TRBJ2-3; 7 nucleotides agree with TRBD2. Germline CDR1 SGDLS, CDR2 YYNGEE. The V segment lost 3 bases and the J segment 1 base; nucleotides outside the gene matches: 11. The CDR3 covers 17 residues. Full variable domain (rest looked up from reference TRBV9 and TRBJ2-3): DSGVTQTPKHLITATGQRVTLRCSPRSGDLSVYWYQQSLDQGLQFLIQYYNGEERAKGNILERFSAQQFPDLHSELNLSSLELGDSALYFCASSAGGTAGGTDTQYFGPGTRLTVL.

This CDR3 is CSYLNSGELFF. DNA for the CDR3: TGCAGCTACCTAAACTCCGGGGAGCTGTTTTTT. The V gene is TRBV29-1, the J gene TRBJ2-2; D not resolved. V gave up 8 bases and J gave up 6 bases, with 10 bases separating them. Per germline, CDR1 SQVTM and CDR2 ANQGSEA. CDR3 length: 11 amino acids.